One and the same sample provided the 11 T cell receptor beta chains below, sequenced in a study of beta chain features in type 1 diabetes. Study-level results: Type 1 diabetes patients had moderately but significantly shorter TCRB CDR3s in all four CD4+ subsets.

Antigens of these TCRs are unknown. The whole isolated RNA underwent reverse transcription, so sequencing captured expressed TCRB transcripts. TCRdb's copy holds only in-frame clones and misses some; the assay was immunoSEQ multiplex PCR. The table has a few hundred thousand clones, 9.6% seen once. Input material: central memory CD4+ T cells from blood. These receptors came from a young man with type 1 diabetes.

The J gene is TRBJ1-1, the V gene TRBV18; D is unresolved. Germline CDR1 is KGHSH and CDR2 is LQKENI. The CDR3 sequence is 16 residues long. V was cut by 4 bases and J by 0 bases, with 15 bases left in between. CDR3 in DNA: TGTGCCAGCTCACGGGATACTGGAGTGATGAACACTGAAGCTTTCTTT. This translates into CASSRDTGVMNTEAFF.

The J gene is TRBJ2-2, the V gene TRBV18; TRBD1 is a possible D gene (6 bases). V was cut by 2 bases and J by 4 bases, with 17 bases left in between. The CDR3 is 17 residues long. Germline CDR1 KGHSH, CDR2 LQKENI. DNA of the CDR3: TGTGCCAGCTCACCATTGAACGACAGGCTGTCCACCGGGGAGCTGTTTTTT. Its protein is CASSPLNDRLSTGELFF.

The sample holds many counts of this clone. The same CDR3 also results from other DNA sequences found in this sample. The chain links TRBV27 to TRBJ2-7, with D perhaps TRBD1 (7 bases). Trimming pared 5 bases from V and 3 bases from J, leaving 17 bases between. This CDR3 has 15 amino acids. Germline CDR1 is MNHEY and CDR2 is SMNVEV (reference sequence). The CDR3 DNA reads TGTGCCAGCAGTCTCCGACAGGGAGCGGGCTACGAGCAGTACTTC. Translation: CASSLRQGAGYEQYF.

This clone was seen only a few times. V usage is TRBV7-2 and J usage is TRBJ2-5; the D gene is possibly TRBD1 (6 bases). V dropped 5 bases and J dropped 1 base, with 8 bases sitting between them. Germline loops: CDR1 SGHTA, CDR2 FQGNSA. The CDR3 has 13 residues. CDR3: CASSTGLQETQYF. For the CDR3, the DNA is TGTGCCAGCAGCACAGGGCTCCAAGAGACCCAGTACTTC.

This clone was observed a few times. The J gene is TRBJ2-3, the V gene TRBV6-1, with D unresolved. Deletions cut 3 bases from V and 10 bases from J, with 11 bases between. The CDR3 loop spans 12 amino acids. CDR1 MNHNS and CDR2 SASEGT come from the germline V gene. CDR3 region: CASSDALSPQYF. CDR3 DNA sequence: TGTGCCAGCAGTGATGCTCTCTCACCGCAGTATTTT.

In its sample, this clone was seen a few times. The rearrangement links TRBV30 to TRBJ2-7; D not resolved. Per the germline V gene, CDR1 is GTSNPN and CDR2 is SVGIG (reference sequence). Trimming took 2 bases from V and 0 from J, leaving 8 bases between them. The CDR3 has 13 residues. CDR3 region: CAWSPWDSYEQYF. The DNA for the CDR3 is TGTGCCTGGAGTCCCTGGGACTCCTACGAGCAGTACTTC.

This sequence joins TRBV29-1 and TRBJ2-2; no reliable D call. The V end was cut by 4 bases, the J end by 3 bases, with 12 bases between. CDR1 and CDR2 (germline): SQVTM, ANQGSEA. The CDR3 length is 14 residues. The chain's CDR3 is CSVALGWDTGELFF. In DNA, the CDR3 is TGCAGCGTTGCCCTTGGTTGGGACACCGGGGAGCTGTTTTTT.

This clone has more than one count but fewer than ten. The chain has TRBV7-2 and TRBJ2-7; D may be TRBD2 (6 bases). The V end lost 3 bases, the J end lost 2 bases, and 11 bases lay between the germline ends. Germline CDR1 SGHTA, CDR2 FQGNSA. The CDR3 is made up of 14 amino acids. Here the CDR3 reads CASSFRTKTYEQYF. In DNA form, the CDR3 reads TGTGCCAGCAGCTTCAGGACTAAAACCTACGAGCAGTACTTC. Variable domain in full (rest from reference TRBV7-2 and TRBJ2-7): GAGVSQSPSNKVTEKGKDVELRCDPISGHTALYWYRQSLGQGLEFLIYFQGNSAPDKSGLPSDRFSAERTGGSVSTLTIQRTQQEDSAVYLCASSFRTKTYEQYFGPGTRLTVT.

This sequence joins TRBV4-2 and TRBJ1-2; no reliable D call. Germline-derived CDR1 and CDR2 are LGHNA and YNFKEQ. The V and J ends lost 0 bases and 4 bases respectively, with 12 bases between them. The CDR3 loop spans 15 amino acids. CDR3 nucleotide sequence: TGTGCCAGCAGCCAAGATGGTCAGAAGGGCTATGGCTACACCTTC. Translation: CASSQDGQKGYGYTF.

This clone was detected only a few times. The V gene is TRBV4-1, the J gene TRBJ2-7; no definite D call. Germline loops: CDR1 MGHRA, CDR2 YSYEKL. Trimming cost V 1 base and J 0 bases, with 13 bases left between them. The CDR3 is 16 amino acids. The CDR3 coding sequence is TGCGCCAGCAGCCAAGCCTTAACACGGAGCTCCTACGAGCAGTACTTC. Translation gives CASSQALTRSSYEQYF.

The chain links TRBV4-2 to TRBJ1-5, with 7 positions matching TRBD1. Looked up from germline, CDR1 is LGHNA and CDR2 is YNFKEQ. This CDR3 contains 16 residues. The junction had 8 bases not matched to a gene; V was cut back by 0 bases and J by 6 bases. DNA of the CDR3: TGTGCCAGCAGCCAAGATACGACAGGGCGAAGTCAGCCCCAGCATTTT. Translation: CASSQDTTGRSQPQHF.